This T cell receptor (beta chain) is drawn from a study of cytomegalovirus exposure and HLA in healthy donors. This PCR relied on a set of 60 Vbeta primers and 13 Jbeta primers. Method: immunoSEQ multiplex PCR; TCRdb's copy keeps in-frame clones and lacks some. The sample table sets out some 150,000 clones. The CDR3 runs to 17 residues. The germline V gene encodes CDR1 LNHDA and CDR2 SQIVND (reference sequence). V was cut by 5 bases and J by 1 base, with 20 bases left in between. Sequencing was performed on PBMCs. The sequence was collected from a woman between 18 and 29 years old in good health and CMV-seronegative. This chain connects TRBV19 to TRBJ1-2; a weak D match, TRBD1 (6 bases). In nucleotides, the CDR3 is TGTGCCAGTAGTCGACCCGGGACAAGGCGACTTAACTATGGCTACACCTTC. Amino acids: CASSRPGTRRLNYGYTF.